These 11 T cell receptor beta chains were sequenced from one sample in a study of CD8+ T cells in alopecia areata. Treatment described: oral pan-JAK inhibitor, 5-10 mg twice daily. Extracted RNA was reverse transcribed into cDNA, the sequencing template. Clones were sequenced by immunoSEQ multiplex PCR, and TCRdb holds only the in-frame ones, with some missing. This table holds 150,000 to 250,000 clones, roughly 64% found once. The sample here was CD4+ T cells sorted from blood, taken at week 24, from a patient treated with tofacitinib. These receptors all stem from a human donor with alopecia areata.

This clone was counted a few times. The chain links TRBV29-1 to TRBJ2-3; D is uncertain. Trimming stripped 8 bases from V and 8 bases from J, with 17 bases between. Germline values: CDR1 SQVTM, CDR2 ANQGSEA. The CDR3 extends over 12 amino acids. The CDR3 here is CSYGSQVSTQYF. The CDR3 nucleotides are TGCAGCTATGGGTCCCAAGTCAGTACGCAGTATTTT.

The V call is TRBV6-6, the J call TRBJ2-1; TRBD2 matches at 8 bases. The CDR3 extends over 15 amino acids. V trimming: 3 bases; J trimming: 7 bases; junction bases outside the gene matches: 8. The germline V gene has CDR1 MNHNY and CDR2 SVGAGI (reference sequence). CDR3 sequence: CASSYVLAVDNEQFF. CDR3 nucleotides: TGTGCCAGCAGTTATGTACTAGCGGTTGATAATGAGCAGTTCTTC.

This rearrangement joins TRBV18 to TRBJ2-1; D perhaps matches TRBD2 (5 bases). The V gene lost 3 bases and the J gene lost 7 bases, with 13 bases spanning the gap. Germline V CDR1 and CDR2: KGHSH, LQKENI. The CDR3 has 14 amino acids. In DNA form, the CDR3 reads TGTGCCAGCTCACCCAACGGGGTCGGTAATGAGCAGTTCTTC. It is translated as CASSPNGVGNEQFF.

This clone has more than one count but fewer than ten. CDR3 DNA sequence: TGTGCCAGCAGTAGAACAGGGGGCTCTTTCCGGAACACTGAAGCTTTCTTT. Translating gives CASSRTGGSFRNTEAFF. This chain links TRBV9 with TRBJ1-1; 9 nucleotides line up with TRBD1. The V segment lost 5 bases and the J segment 1 base; nucleotides outside the gene matches: 12. Germline V CDR1 and CDR2: SGDLS, YYNGEE. The CDR3 covers 17 residues.

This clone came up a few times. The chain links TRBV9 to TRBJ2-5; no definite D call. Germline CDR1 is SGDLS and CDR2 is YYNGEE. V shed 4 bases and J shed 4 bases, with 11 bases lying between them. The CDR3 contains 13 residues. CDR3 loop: CASSQIPGETQYF. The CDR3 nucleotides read TGTGCCAGCAGCCAAATCCCCGGAGAGACCCAGTACTTC.

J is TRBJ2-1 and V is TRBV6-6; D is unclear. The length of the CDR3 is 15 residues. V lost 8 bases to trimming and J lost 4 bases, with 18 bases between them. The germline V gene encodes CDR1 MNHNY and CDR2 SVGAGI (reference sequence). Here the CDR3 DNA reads TGTGCCAGCTCGGGTCGGCTGAGCTCTTACAATGAGCAGTTCTTC. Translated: CASSGRLSSYNEQFF.

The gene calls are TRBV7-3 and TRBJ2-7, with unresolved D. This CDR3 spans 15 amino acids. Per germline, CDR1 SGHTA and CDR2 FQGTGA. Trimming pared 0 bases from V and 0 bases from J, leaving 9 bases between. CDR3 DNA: TGTGCCAGCAGCTTAACTGCGGTTAGCTCCTACGAGCAGTACTTC. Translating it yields CASSLTAVSSYEQYF.

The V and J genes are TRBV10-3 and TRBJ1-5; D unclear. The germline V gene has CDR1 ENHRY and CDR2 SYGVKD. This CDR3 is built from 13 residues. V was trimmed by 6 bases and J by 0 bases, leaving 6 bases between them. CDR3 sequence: CAISGNSNQPQHF. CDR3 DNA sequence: TGTGCCATCAGCGGAAATAGCAATCAGCCCCAGCATTTT.

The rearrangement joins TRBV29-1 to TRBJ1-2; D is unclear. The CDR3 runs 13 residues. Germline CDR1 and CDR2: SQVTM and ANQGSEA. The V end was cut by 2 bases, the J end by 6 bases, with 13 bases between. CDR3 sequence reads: CSVEIISSNGYTF. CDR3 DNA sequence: TGCAGCGTTGAAATTATAAGCTCCAATGGCTACACCTTC.

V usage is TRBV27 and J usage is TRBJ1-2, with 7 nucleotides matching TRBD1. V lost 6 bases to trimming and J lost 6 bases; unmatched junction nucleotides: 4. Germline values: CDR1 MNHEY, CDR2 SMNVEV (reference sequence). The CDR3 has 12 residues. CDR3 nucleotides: TGTGCCAGCAGCAGACAGGGTGATGGCTACACCTTC. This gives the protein CASSRQGDGYTF.

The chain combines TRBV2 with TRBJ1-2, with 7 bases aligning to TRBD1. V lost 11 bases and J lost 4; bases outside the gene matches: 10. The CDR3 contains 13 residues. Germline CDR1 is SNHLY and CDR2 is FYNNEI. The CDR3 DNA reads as TGTGCCGGGGCACCGACAGGGCGCTATGGCTACACCTTC. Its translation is CAGAPTGRYGYTF.